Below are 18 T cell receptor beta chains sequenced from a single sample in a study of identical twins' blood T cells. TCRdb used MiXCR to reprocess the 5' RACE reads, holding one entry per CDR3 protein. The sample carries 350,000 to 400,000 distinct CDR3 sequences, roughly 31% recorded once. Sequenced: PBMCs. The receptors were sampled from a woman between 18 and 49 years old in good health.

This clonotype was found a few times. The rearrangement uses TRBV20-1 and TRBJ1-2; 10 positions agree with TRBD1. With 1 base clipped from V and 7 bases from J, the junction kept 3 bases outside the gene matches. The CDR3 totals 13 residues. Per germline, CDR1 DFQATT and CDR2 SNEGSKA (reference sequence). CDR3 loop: CSARGDRGGGYTF. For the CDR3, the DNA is TGCAGTGCTAGAGGGGACAGGGGTGGTGGCTACACCTTC.

The CDR3 DNA reads TGCAGTAGATGGACAGGGGCGAATAATTCACCCCTCCACTTT. The encoded protein is CSRWTGANNSPLHF. The chain is built from TRBV20-1 and TRBJ1-6, with 9 positions matching TRBD1. CDR1 is DFQATT, CDR2 SNEGSKA, per germline (reference sequence). CDR3 length: 14 amino acids. V shed 8 bases, J shed 5 bases, and the junction held 7 bases outside the gene matches.

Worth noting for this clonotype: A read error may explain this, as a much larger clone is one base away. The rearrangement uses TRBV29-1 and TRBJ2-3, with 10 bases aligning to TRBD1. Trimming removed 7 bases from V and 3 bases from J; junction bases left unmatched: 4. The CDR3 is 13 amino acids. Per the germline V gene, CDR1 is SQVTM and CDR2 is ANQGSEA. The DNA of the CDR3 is TGCAGCGCTGGACAGGGGGTAACAGATACGCAGTATTTT. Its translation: CSAGQGVTDTQYF.

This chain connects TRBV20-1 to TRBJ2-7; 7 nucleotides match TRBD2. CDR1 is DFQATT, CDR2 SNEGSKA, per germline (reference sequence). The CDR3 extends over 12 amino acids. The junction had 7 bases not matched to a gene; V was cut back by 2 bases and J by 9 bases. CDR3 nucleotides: TGCAGTGCTAGACGGGGGGATTTGGGGCAGTACTTC. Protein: CSARRGDLGQYF.

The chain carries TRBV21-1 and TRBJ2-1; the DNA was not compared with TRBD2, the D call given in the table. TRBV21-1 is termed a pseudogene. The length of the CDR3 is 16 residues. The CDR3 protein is CASTPPRAGVYNEQFF. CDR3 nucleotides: TGTGCCAGCACACCCCCCCGGGCGGGAGTTTACAATGAGCAGTTCTTC.

For the CDR3, the DNA is TGCGCCAGCAGCTTGGGCATGGCCAAAAACATTCAGTACTTC. It encodes CASSLGMAKNIQYF. This chain joins TRBV5-1 and TRBJ2-4; D is uncertain. V was clipped by 0 bases and J by 1 base, with 5 bases between them. The CDR3 consists of 14 residues. Germline V lookup: CDR1 SGHRS, CDR2 YFSETQ.

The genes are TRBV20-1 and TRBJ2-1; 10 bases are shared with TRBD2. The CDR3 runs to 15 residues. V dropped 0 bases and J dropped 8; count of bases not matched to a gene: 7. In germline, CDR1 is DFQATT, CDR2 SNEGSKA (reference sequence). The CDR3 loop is CSARDRSGRGDEQFF. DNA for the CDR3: TGCAGTGCTAGAGATCGCAGCGGGAGGGGCGATGAGCAGTTCTTC.

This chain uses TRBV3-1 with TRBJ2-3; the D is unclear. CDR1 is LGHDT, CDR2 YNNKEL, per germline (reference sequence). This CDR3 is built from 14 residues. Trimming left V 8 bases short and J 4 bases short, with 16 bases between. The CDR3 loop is CASRRTVLADTQYF. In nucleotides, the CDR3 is TGTGCCAGCCGTCGGACGGTTCTGGCAGATACGCAGTATTTT.

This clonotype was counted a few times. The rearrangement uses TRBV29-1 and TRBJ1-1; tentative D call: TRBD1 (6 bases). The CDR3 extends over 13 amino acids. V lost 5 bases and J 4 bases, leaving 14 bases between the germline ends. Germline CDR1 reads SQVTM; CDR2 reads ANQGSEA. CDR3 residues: CSVHREWGTEAFF. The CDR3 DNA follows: TGCAGCGTTCACAGGGAATGGGGCACTGAAGCTTTCTTT.

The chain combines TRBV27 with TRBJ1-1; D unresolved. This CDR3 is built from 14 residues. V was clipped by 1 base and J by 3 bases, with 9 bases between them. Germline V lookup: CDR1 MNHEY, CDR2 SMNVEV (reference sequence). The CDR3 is CASSLLGRYTEAFF. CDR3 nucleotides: TGTGCCAGCAGTTTATTGGGTCGGTACACTGAAGCTTTCTTT.

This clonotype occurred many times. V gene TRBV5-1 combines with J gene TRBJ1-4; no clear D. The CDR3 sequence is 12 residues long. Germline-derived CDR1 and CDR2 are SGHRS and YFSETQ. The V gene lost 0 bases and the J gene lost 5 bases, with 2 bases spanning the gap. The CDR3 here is CASSLGNEKLFF. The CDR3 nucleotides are TGCGCCAGCAGCTTGGGGAATGAAAAACTGTTTTTT.

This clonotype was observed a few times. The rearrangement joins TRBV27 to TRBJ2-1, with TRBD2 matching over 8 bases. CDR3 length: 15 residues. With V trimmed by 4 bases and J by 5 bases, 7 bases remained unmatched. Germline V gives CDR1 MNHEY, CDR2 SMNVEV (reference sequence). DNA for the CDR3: TGTGCCAGCAGTTACGGCGGGAGGAGCGACAATGAGCAGTTCTTC. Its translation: CASSYGGRSDNEQFF.

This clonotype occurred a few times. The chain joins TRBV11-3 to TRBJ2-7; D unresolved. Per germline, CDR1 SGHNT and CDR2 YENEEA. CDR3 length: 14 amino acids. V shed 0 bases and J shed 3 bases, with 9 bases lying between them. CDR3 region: CASSLEAANYEQYF. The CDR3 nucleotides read TGTGCCAGCAGCTTAGAGGCAGCGAACTACGAGCAGTACTTC.

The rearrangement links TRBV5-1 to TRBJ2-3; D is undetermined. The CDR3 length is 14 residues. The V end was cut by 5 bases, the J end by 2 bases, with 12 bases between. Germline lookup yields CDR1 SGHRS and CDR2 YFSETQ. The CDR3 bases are TGCGCCAGCAGACTCTCCGACATCACAGATACGCAGTATTTT. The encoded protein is CASRLSDITDTQYF. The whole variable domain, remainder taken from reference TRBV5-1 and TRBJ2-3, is KAGVTQTPRYLIKTRGQQVTLSCSPISGHRSVSWYQQTPGQGLQFLFEYFSETQRNKGNFPGRFSGRQFSNSRSEMNVSTLELGDSALYLCASRLSDITDTQYFGPGTRLTVL.

The CDR3 reads CSADSIGNIQYF. CDR3 coding DNA: TGCAGTGCGGATAGCATCGGAAACATTCAGTACTTC. J is TRBJ2-4 and V is TRBV20-1, with D unclear. Trimming took off 6 bases at V and 6 bases at J, with 12 bases between the two ends. This CDR3 comprises 12 residues. Looked up from germline, CDR1 is DFQATT and CDR2 is SNEGSKA (reference sequence).

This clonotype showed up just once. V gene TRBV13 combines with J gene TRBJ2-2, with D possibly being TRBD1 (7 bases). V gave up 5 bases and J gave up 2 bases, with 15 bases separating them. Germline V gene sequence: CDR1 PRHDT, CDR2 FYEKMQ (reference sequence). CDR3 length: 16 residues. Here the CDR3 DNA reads TGTGCCAGCAGCGCGCGACAGGGAGGTAACACCGGGGAGCTGTTTTTT. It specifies CASSARQGGNTGELFF. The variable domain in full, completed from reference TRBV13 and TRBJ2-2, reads AAGVIQSPRHLIKEKRETATLKCYPIPRHDTVYWYQQGPGQDPQFLISFYEKMQSDKGSIPDRFSAQQFSDYHSELNMSSLELGDSALYFCASSARQGGNTGELFFGEGSRLTVL.

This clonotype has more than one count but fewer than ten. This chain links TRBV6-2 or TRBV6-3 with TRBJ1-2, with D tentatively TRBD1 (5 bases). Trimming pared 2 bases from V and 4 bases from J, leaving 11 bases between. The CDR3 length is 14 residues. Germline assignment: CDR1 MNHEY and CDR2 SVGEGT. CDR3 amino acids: CASSYRGGGYGYTF. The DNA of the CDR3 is TGTGCCAGCAGTTACCGCGGCGGGGGCTATGGCTACACCTTC.

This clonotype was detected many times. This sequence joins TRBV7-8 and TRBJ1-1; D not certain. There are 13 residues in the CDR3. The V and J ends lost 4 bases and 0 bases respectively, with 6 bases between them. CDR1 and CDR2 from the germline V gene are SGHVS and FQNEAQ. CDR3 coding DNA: TGTGCCAGCAGCTCTGATATGAACACTGAAGCTTTCTTT. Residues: CASSSDMNTEAFF.